The 18 T cell receptor beta chains below all came from one sample that was sequenced in a study of a mutant IDH1 vaccine in newly diagnosed glioma. No antigen has been assigned to these receptors. Regarding time point: week 35, safety follow-up. A 20-mer mutant IDH1 peptide at 300 ug was injected subcutaneously with topical imiquimod. Sequencing was performed with immunoSEQ multiplex PCR; in TCRdb, only in-frame clones are kept and a portion is missing. The profile shows about 50,000 clones, approximately 92% of them singletons. The sequences come from PBMCs, collected from a glioma patient whose treatment included an IDH1 peptide vaccine. These TCRs come from a man aged 45-60 years with glioma.

The chain joins TRBV7-8 to TRBJ2-7; 7 bases align to TRBD1. V dropped 5 bases and J dropped 3; count of bases not matched to a gene: 13. Germline loops: CDR1 SGHVS, CDR2 FQNEAQ. The CDR3 contains 16 residues. The CDR3 bases are TGTGCCAGCAGCCAGGGGGAGTGGGGGCCGGTCTACGAGCAGTACTTC. Its translation is CASSQGEWGPVYEQYF.

The gene calls are TRBV9 and TRBJ1-2; 7 bases agree with TRBD1. Germline loops: CDR1 SGDLS, CDR2 YYNGEE. With 4 bases clipped from V and 8 bases from J, the junction kept 14 bases outside the gene matches. This CDR3 region has 15 residues. The CDR3, as DNA: TGTGCCAGCAGCCCCGATCGGACAGGTCGAGGGGGCTACACCTTC. This codes for CASSPDRTGRGGYTF.

The V call is TRBV28, the J call TRBJ1-2, with D perhaps TRBD1 (5 bases). Trimming stripped 8 bases from V and 2 bases from J, with 9 bases between. In germline, CDR1 is MDHEN, CDR2 SYDVKM. The CDR3 extends over 12 amino acids. CDR3: CASWGRNYGYTF. In nucleotides, the CDR3 is TGTGCCAGCTGGGGGAGGAACTATGGCTACACCTTC.

The chain combines TRBV19 with TRBJ2-1; the D gene is possibly TRBD1 (5 bases). Trimming took 7 bases from V and 4 from J, leaving 17 bases between them. The CDR3 is 15 residues long. The germline gives CDR1 LNHDA, CDR2 SQIVND (reference sequence). CDR3 sequence reads: CASNNQGGLYNEQFF. The CDR3 DNA follows: TGTGCCAGTAATAACCAGGGTGGGCTATACAATGAGCAGTTCTTC.

In this sample, this clone turned up a few times. The CDR3 protein is CASWSIGGRVHEQYF. CDR3 nucleotide sequence: TGTGCCAGCTGGTCGATAGGTGGGAGGGTCCACGAGCAGTACTTC. V gene TRBV5-6 combines with J gene TRBJ2-7; 7 bases are a match to TRBD2. V lost 7 bases and J lost 5; bases outside the gene matches: 15. Germline CDR1 is SGHDT and CDR2 is YYEEEE. CDR3 size: 15 residues. The full variable domain, in which reference TRBV5-6 and TRBJ2-7 provide the parts outside the CDR3, is DAGVTQSPTHLIKTRGQQVTLRCSPKSGHDTVSWYQQALGQGPQFIFQYYEEEERQRGNFPDRFSGHQFPNYSSELNVNALLLGDSALYLCASWSIGGRVHEQYFGPGTRLTVT.

The J gene is TRBJ2-5, the V gene TRBV7-9, with TRBD2 matching over 8 bases. Germline V lookup: CDR1 SEHNR, CDR2 FQNEAQ (reference sequence). After removal of 2 bases from V and 3 bases from J, the junction contained 5 bases not matched to a gene. This CDR3 comprises 15 residues. Here the CDR3 DNA reads TGTGCCAGCAGCTTATCGTCGGGGGGGGAAGAGACCCAGTACTTC. Translated, it gives CASSLSSGGEETQYF. Drawing the rest from reference TRBV7-9 and TRBJ2-5, the complete variable domain is DTGVSQNPRHKITKRGQNVTFRCDPISEHNRLYWYRQTLGQGPEFLTYFQNEAQLEKSRLLSDRFSAERPKGSFSTLEIQRTEQGDSAMYLCASSLSSGGEETQYFGPGTRLLVL.

The chain carries TRBV2 and TRBJ2-5; tentative D call: TRBD2 (5 bases). Germline values: CDR1 SNHLY, CDR2 FYNNEI. Trimming took 7 bases from V and 5 from J, leaving 14 bases between them. This CDR3 has 13 amino acids. This CDR3 reads CASTTGIQETQYF. DNA of the CDR3: TGTGCCAGCACGACGGGAATTCAGGAGACCCAGTACTTC. Full variable domain (outside the CDR3, taken from reference TRBV2 and TRBJ2-5): EPEVTQTPSHQVTQMGQEVILRCVPISNHLYFYWYRQILGQKVEFLVSFYNNEISEKSEIFDDQFSVERPDGSNFTLKIRSTKLEDSAMYFCASTTGIQETQYFGPGTRLLVL.

The chain couples TRBV11-2 to TRBJ1-1; unclear D gene. The CDR3 runs to 14 residues. Germline assignment: CDR1 SGHAT and CDR2 FQNNGV. Trimming took 6 bases from V and 6 from J, leaving 17 bases between them. CDR3 nucleotides: TGTGCCAGCAGTCCCTGGACCACCGACGCTGAAGCTTTCTTT. It codes for CASSPWTTDAEAFF.

J is TRBJ1-2 and V is TRBV7-2, with TRBD1 matching 10 bases. This CDR3 spans 17 amino acids. Germline V lookup: CDR1 SGHTA, CDR2 FQGNSA. Unmatched junction bases numbered 15, after V lost 5 bases and J lost 6 bases. CDR3: CASSAAFRDRGGDGYTF. In nucleotides, the CDR3 is TGTGCCAGCAGCGCAGCTTTCCGGGACAGGGGAGGGGATGGCTACACCTTC.

Regarding this clone: Germline and junction disagree at one end, which may indicate a read error. This chain connects TRBV7-7 to TRBJ2-5; tentatively, D is TRBD1 (5 bases). Germline V gene data show CDR1 as SSHAT and CDR2 as FNYEAQ (reference sequence). The CDR3 sequence is 17 residues long. The chain's CDR3 is CASSLGRMAGQVETQYF. For the CDR3, the DNA is TGTGCTAGCAGCTTAGGTCGGATGGCAGGGCAGGTAGAGACCCAGTACTTC. Together with reference TRBV7-7 and TRBJ2-5, the CDR3 gives the full variable domain: GAGVSQSPRYKVTKRGQDVTLRCDPISSHATLYWYQQALGQGPEFLTYFNYEAQPDKSGLPSDRFSAERPEGSISTLTIQRTEQRDSAMYRCASSLGRMAGQVETQYFGPGTRLLVL.

J is TRBJ2-7 and V is TRBV2; 8 bases agree with TRBD2. V lost 1 base, J lost 5 bases, and 7 bases stayed unmatched. Germline V gene data show CDR1 as SNHLY and CDR2 as FYNNEI. The CDR3 covers 15 residues. Written as DNA, the CDR3 is TGTGCCAGCAGTGAAGGTCTTAGCGGGACGGACGAGCAGTACTTC. Its translation: CASSEGLSGTDEQYF.

This chain uses TRBV6-1 with TRBJ2-5, with D perhaps TRBD1 (5 bases). Germline assignment: CDR1 MNHNS and CDR2 SASEGT. This CDR3 has 13 residues. V was cut by 8 bases and J by 4 bases, with 14 bases left in between. The chain's CDR3 is CASLRQGRETQYF. CDR3 nucleotides: TGTGCCAGCCTCCGGCAGGGAAGAGAGACCCAGTACTTC.

CDR3 residues: CASVGVEENTIYF. The CDR3 DNA sequence: TGTGCCAGTGTCGGGGTTGAAGAAAACACCATATATTTT. The chain couples TRBV6-1 to TRBJ1-3; unclear D gene. V lost 9 bases and J 6 bases, leaving 15 bases between the germline ends. The CDR3 covers 13 residues. The germline gives CDR1 MNHNS, CDR2 SASEGT.

The V gene is TRBV5-1, the J gene TRBJ2-2; 8 nucleotides align to TRBD1. This CDR3 is built from 15 residues. Per the germline V gene, CDR1 is SGHRS and CDR2 is YFSETQ. V trimming: 0 bases; J trimming: 6 bases; junction bases outside the gene matches: 4. The CDR3 is CASSLGDRGAGELFF. The CDR3 region has the DNA TGCGCCAGCAGCTTGGGAGACAGGGGAGCCGGGGAGCTGTTTTTT.

The CDR3 DNA reads TGTGCCAGCAGTTACAGGGACACCACTGAAGCTTTCTTT. Its protein is CASSYRDTTEAFF. The chain joins TRBV6-5 to TRBJ1-1; D might be TRBD1 (6 bases). Germline-derived CDR1 and CDR2 are MNHEY and SVGAGI. The V gene lost 2 bases and the J gene lost 4 bases, with 8 bases spanning the gap. This CDR3 contains 13 residues.

A word on this clone: Other DNA sequences of this sample code for an identical CDR3. V gene TRBV2 combines with J gene TRBJ2-2, with D maybe TRBD1 (5 bases). Between the trimmed V and J ends, which lost 6 bases and 2 bases, there was a span of 10 bases. The CDR3 has 14 residues. CDR1 and CDR2 from the germline V gene are SNHLY and FYNNEI. CDR3 in DNA: TGTGCCAGCAGAAGACAGCCTAACACCGGGGAGCTGTTTTTT. Translated, it gives CASRRQPNTGELFF. Drawing the rest from reference TRBV2 and TRBJ2-2, the complete variable domain is EPEVTQTPSHQVTQMGQEVILRCVPISNHLYFYWYRQILGQKVEFLVSFYNNEISEKSEIFDDQFSVERPDGSNFTLKIRSTKLEDSAMYFCASRRQPNTGELFFGEGSRLTVL.

This CDR3 reads CSVELVDGTDTQYF. The CDR3, as DNA: TGCAGCGTTGAGCTGGTGGACGGTACAGATACGCAGTATTTT. The rearrangement uses TRBV29-1 and TRBJ2-3; D gene uncertain. V was shortened by 3 bases and J by 3 bases, with 13 bases between the two germline ends. The CDR3 runs 14 residues. Germline V gives CDR1 SQVTM, CDR2 ANQGSEA.

The genes are TRBV7-2 and TRBJ2-5; 11 bases match TRBD2. V gave up 4 bases and J gave up 7 bases; unmatched junction bases: 8. The germline gives CDR1 SGHTA, CDR2 FQGNSA. This CDR3 has 15 amino acids. The CDR3 here is CASSSGTSGRGTQYF. In DNA, the CDR3 is TGTGCCAGCAGCTCCGGGACTAGCGGCCGCGGGACCCAGTACTTC.